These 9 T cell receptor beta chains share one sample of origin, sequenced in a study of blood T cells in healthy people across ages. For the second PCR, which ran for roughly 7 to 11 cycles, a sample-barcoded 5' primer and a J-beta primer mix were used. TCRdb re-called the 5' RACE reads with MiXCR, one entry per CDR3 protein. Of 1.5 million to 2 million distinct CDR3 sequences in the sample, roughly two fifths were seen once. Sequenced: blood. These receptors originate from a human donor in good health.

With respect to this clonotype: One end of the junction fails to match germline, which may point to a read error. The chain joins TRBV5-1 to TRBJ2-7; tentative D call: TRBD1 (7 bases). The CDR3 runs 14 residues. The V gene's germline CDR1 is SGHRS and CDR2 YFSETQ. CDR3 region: CVSSRGTETYEQYF. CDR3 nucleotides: TGCGTCAGCAGCCGGGGGACAGAGACCTACGAGCAGTACTTC.

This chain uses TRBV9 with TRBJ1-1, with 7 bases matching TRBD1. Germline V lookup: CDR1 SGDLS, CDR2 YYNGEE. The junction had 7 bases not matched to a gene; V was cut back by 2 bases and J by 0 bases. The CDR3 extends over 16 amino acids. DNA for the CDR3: TGTGCCAGCAGCGTCTCAAAGGACAGGCTGAACACTGAAGCTTTCTTT. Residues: CASSVSKDRLNTEAFF.

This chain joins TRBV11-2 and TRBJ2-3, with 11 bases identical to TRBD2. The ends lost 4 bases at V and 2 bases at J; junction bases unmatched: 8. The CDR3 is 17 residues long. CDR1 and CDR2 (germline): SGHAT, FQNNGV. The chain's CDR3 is CASSSRLAGSLTDTQYF. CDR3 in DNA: TGTGCCAGCAGCTCCAGACTAGCGGGGTCGCTCACAGATACGCAGTATTTT.

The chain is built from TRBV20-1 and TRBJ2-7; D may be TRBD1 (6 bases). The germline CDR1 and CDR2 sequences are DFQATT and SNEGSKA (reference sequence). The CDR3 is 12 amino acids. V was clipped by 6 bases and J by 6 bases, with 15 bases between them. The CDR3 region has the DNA TGCAGTGCCAAGGCGGACAGCTGCGAGCAGTACTTC. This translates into CSAKADSCEQYF.

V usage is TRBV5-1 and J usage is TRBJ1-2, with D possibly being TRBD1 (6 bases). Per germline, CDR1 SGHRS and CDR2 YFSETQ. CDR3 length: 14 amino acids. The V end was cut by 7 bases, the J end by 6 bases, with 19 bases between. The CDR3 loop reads CASGTGAIPDGYTF. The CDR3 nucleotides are TGCGCCAGCGGCACGGGGGCAATCCCGGATGGCTACACCTTC.

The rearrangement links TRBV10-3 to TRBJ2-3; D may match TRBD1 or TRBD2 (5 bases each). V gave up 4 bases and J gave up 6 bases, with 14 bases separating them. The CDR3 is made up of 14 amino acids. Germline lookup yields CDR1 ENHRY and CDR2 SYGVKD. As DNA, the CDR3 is TGTGCCATCAGTGGGGGGACGGTTCAGGATACGCAGTATTTT. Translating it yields CAISGGTVQDTQYF.

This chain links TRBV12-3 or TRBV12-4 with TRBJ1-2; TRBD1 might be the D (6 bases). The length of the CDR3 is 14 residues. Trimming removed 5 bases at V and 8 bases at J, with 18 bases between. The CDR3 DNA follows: TGTGCCAGCAGTCCCTTACAGGGCCTAGGAGGCTACACCTTC. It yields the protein CASSPLQGLGGYTF.

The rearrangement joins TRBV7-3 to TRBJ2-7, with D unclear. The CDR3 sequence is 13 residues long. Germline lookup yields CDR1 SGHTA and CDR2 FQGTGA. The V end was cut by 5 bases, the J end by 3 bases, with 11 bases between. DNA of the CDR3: TGTGCCAGCAGCCTAAGACCCCGCTACGAGCAGTACTTC. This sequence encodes CASSLRPRYEQYF.

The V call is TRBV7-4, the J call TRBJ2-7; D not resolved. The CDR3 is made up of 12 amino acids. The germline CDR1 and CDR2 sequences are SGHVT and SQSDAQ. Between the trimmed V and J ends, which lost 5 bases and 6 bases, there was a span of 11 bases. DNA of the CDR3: TGTGCCAGCAGCGTACTCGGCGCCGAGCAGTACTTC. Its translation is CASSVLGAEQYF.